This is a list of T cell receptor beta chains from one sample in a study of OX40 agonist ivuxolimab in advanced cancers. TCRdb keeps only in-frame clones here, not all; method: immunoSEQ multiplex PCR. The sample includes 15,000 to 20,000 clones, approximately 72% of them seen just once. Material: CD4+ or CD8+ T cells sorted from blood, obtained in a trial of the OX40 agonist ivuxolimab. The receptors stem from an adult with an advanced solid tumor such as melanoma, head and neck, liver or kidney cancer. Each CDR3 is given with its conserved first and last residue. Each record gives: clone size, V gene, J gene, D gene, CDR3 protein, CDR3 DNA. D genes are given only for firm matches. The size field is filled for only some rows; it gives once, few, many or a size class.

>-|TRBV4-1|TRBJ2-3|-
CASSQVGSLTDTQYF
TGCGCCAGCAGCCAAGTGGGTAGTCTCACAGATACGCAGTATTTT
>-|TRBV2|TRBJ1-2|-
CASSERVGNYGYTF
TGTGCCAGCAGTGAACGGGTCGGGAACTATGGCTACACCTTC
>-|TRBV27|TRBJ1-2|-
CASRAGYGYTF
TGTGCCAGCAGGGCAGGCTATGGCTACACCTTC
>-|TRBV7-8|TRBJ2-1|TRBD2
CASSGRLAGGVDEQFF
TGTGCCAGCAGCGGGCGACTAGCGGGGGGCGTCGATGAGCAGTTCTTC
>-|TRBV4-1|TRBJ2-7|-
CASSLGQNYEQYF
TGCGCCAGCAGCCTTGGACAGAACTACGAGCAGTACTTC
>-|TRBV5-6|TRBJ1-4|-
CASSLRTETNEKLFF
TGTGCCAGCAGCTTGAGGACGGAAACTAATGAAAAACTGTTTTTT
>few|TRBV9|TRBJ2-6|-
CASSVETTPSGANVLTF
TGTGCCAGCAGCGTTGAGACTACCCCCTCTGGGGCCAACGTCCTGACTTTC
>-|TRBV6-4|TRBJ2-1|-
CASSERLGAYNEQFF
TGTGCCAGCAGTGAGCGACTAGGGGCCTACAATGAGCAGTTCTTC
>-|TRBV6-1|TRBJ2-7|-
CASSEWYEQYF
TGTGCCAGCAGTGAATGGTACGAGCAGTACTTC
>-|TRBV30|TRBJ1-1|TRBD1
CAGGTGAIMNTEAFF
TGTGCCGGAGGAACAGGGGCAATCATGAACACTGAAGCTTTCTTT
>few|TRBV5-5|TRBJ1-2|-
CASSPLEGPVGYTF
TGTGCCAGCAGCCCCTTGGAGGGGCCTGTTGGCTACACCTTC
>-|TRBV28|TRBJ2-3|-
CASSFTGPYTDTQYF
TGTGCCAGCAGTTTTACAGGACCGTACACAGATACGCAGTATTTT
>-|TRBV7-6|TRBJ1-1|-
CASSRRENTEAFF
TGTGCCAGCAGCCGGCGGGAGAACACTGAAGCTTTCTTT
>-|TRBV7-7|TRBJ2-7|-
CASSFVGPRARSEQYF
TGTGCTAGCAGCTTCGTTGGGCCCCGGGCTCGGAGCGAGCAGTACTTC
>-|TRBV28|TRBJ2-4|-
CASSSTLGQDQYF
TGTGCCAGCAGTTCCACCCTCGGACAAGATCAGTACTTC